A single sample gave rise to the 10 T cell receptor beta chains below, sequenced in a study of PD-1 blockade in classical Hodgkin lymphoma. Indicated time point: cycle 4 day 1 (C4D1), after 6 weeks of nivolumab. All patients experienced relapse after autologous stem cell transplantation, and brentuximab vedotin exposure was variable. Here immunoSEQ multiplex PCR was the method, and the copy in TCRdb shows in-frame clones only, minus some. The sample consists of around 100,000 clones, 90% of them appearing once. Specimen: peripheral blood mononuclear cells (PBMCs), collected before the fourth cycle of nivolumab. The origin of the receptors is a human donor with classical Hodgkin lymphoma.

This CDR3 is CASSPGQRSGANVLTF. The CDR3, as DNA: TGTGCCAGTAGTCCGGGACAGCGCTCTGGGGCCAACGTCCTGACTTTC. The chain employs TRBV19 and TRBJ2-6, with 7 bases fitting TRBD1. Germline V gene lookup returns CDR1 LNHDA and CDR2 SQIVND (reference sequence). The CDR3 is 16 residues long. V dropped 5 bases and J dropped 0; count of bases not matched to a gene: 4.

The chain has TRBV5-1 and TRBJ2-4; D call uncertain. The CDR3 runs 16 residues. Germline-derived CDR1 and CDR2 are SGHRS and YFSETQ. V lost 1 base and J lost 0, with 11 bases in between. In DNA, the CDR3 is TGCGCCAGCAGCTTGAATCTGGCGATAGCCAAAAACATTCAGTACTTC. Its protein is CASSLNLAIAKNIQYF.

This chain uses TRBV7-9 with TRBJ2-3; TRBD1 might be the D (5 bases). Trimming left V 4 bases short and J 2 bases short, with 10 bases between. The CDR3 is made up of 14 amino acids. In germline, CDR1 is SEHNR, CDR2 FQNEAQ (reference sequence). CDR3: CASSWGSNTDTQYF. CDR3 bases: TGTGCCAGCAGCTGGGGCTCCAACACAGATACGCAGTATTTT.

This CDR3 is CASSYSWGTSTEAFF. The CDR3 coding sequence is TGTGCCAGCAGTTACAGTTGGGGTACGTCCACTGAAGCTTTCTTT. The chain uses TRBV6-6 and TRBJ1-1; D is unclear. CDR1 and CDR2 from the germline V gene are MNHNY and SVGAGI (reference sequence). Trimming pared 2 bases from V and 4 bases from J, leaving 14 bases between. The CDR3 extends over 15 amino acids.

CDR3 region: CASSEETGSGNTIYF. The DNA of the CDR3 is TGTGCCAGCAGTGAAGAGACCGGCTCTGGAAACACCATATATTTT. The chain carries TRBV2 and TRBJ1-3; D unclear. V was cut by 1 base and J by 0 bases, with 7 bases left in between. In germline, CDR1 is SNHLY, CDR2 FYNNEI. The CDR3 length is 15 residues.

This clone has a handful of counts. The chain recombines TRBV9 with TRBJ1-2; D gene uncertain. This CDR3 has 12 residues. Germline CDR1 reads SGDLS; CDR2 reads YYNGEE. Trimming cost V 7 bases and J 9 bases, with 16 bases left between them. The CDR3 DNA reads TGTGCCAGCGACTCGGGAGGAGGTAGCTACACCTTC. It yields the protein CASDSGGGSYTF.

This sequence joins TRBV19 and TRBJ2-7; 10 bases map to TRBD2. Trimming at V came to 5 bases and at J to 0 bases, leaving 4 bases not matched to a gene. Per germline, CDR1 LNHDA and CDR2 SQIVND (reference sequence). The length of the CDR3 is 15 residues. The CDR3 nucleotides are TGTGCCAGTAGTCTTCTAGCGGGGGACTCCTACGAGCAGTACTTC. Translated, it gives CASSLLAGDSYEQYF. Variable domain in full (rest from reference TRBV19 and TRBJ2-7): DGGITQSPKYLFRKEGQNVTLSCEQNLNHDAMYWYRQDPGQGLRLIYYSQIVNDFQKGDIAEGYSVSREKKESFPLTVTSAQKNPTAFYLCASSLLAGDSYEQYFGPGTRLTVT.

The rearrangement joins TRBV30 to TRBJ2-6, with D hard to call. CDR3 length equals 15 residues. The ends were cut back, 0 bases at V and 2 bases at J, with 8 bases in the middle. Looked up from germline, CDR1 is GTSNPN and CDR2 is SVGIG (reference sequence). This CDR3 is CAWSVPSAGANVLTF. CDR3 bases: TGTGCCTGGAGTGTCCCCAGTGCTGGGGCCAACGTCCTGACTTTC.

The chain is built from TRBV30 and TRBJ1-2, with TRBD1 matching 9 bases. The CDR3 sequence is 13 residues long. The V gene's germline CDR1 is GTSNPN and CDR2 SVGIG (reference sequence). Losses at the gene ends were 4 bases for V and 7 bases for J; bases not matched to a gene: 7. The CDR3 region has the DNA TGTGCCTGGACTATCACAGGGGGCGTTGGCTACACCTTC. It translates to CAWTITGGVGYTF.

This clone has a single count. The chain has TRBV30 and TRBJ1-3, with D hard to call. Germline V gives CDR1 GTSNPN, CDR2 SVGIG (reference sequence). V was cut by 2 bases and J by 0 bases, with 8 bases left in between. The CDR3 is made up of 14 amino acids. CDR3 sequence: CAWSPGSSGNTIYF. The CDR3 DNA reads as TGTGCCTGGAGTCCGGGGTCCTCTGGAAACACCATATATTTT. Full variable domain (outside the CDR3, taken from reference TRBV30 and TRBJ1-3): SQTIHQWPATLVQPVGSPLSLECTVEGTSNPNLYWYRQAAGRGLQLLFYSVGIGQISSEVPQNLSASRPQDRQFILSSKKLLLSDSGFYLCAWSPGSSGNTIYFGEGSWLTVV.